In its sample, the clone carrying this T cell receptor beta chain was seen a few times. CDR3 length: 15 residues. V was cut by 7 bases and J by 5 bases, with 20 bases left in between. CDR1 and CDR2 (germline): MNHNS, SASEGT. The entry originates in a study of beta chain features in type 1 diabetes. Whole-study context: On cell yields, gender and age, patients and healthy donors were similar. The samples had 100 million to 140 million sorted cells examined in all.

Blood was drawn once from each donor into heparinised tubes. The draws averaged around 120 mL. Sorted populations all had greater than 95% purity. What was sequenced were expressed TCRB transcripts, since all of the isolated RNA had been reverse transcribed. The assay was immunoSEQ multiplex PCR, and TCRdb's table has in-frame clones only and misses some. Of about 400,000 clones listed, around 12% are singletons. The sequence was obtained from a man aged 18 to 29 in good health. V and J are TRBV6-1 and TRBJ2-5; a possible D gene is TRBD2 (7 bases). The sample consisted of naive CD4+ T cells from blood. The CDR3 DNA follows: TGTGCCAGCATCCTTTGGGGGGGCAGGAGCGAGACCCAGTACTTC. It specifies CASILWGGRSETQYF.